Each of the 13 T cell receptor beta chains below was sequenced from the same sample in a study of identical twins. TCRdb reprocessed the 5' RACE reads with MiXCR, giving one entry per CDR3 protein. In the table there are about 480,000 distinct CDR3 sequences, 14% of which are singletons. These data also formed part of another study, on yellow fever vaccine responses in identical twins.

The sample was CD4+ T cells sorted from blood. The receptors come from a woman aged 18-35 years in good health.

Regarding this clonotype: This could be a read error, since a much larger clone is one nucleotide away. The chain couples TRBV12-3 or TRBV12-4 to TRBJ2-6; TRBD1 is a possible D gene (5 bases). CDR3 length: 13 residues. CDR3 residues: CASSSLGVNVLTF. In DNA, the CDR3 is TGTGCCAGCAGTTCTTTAGGGGTCAACGTCCTGACTTTC.

This clonotype was observed at least ten times. The chain has TRBV15 and TRBJ2-7; D gene unclear. The CDR3 covers 11 residues. The germline V and J ends were trimmed by 0 bases and 5 bases, with 2 bases remaining between them. The germline V gene encodes CDR1 LNHNV and CDR2 YYDKDF (reference sequence). The CDR3 region has the DNA TGTGCCACCAGCAGAGAGCACGAGCAGTACTTC. It is translated as CATSREHEQYF.

This chain uses TRBV11-2 with TRBJ2-7, with D possibly TRBD2 on 6 matching bases. The CDR3 extends over 13 amino acids. Trimming cost V 5 bases and J 5 bases, with 13 bases left between them. Germline V gene sequence: CDR1 SGHAT, CDR2 FQNNGV. The CDR3 nucleotides are TGTGCCAGCAGCCCCGGAGGGCTCCACGAGCAGTACTTC. It codes for CASSPGGLHEQYF.

This chain connects TRBV5-1 to TRBJ1-1; TRBD1 agrees at 8 bases. This CDR3 is built from 14 residues. V was clipped by 0 bases and J by 11 bases; unmatched bases: 9. Germline CDR1 and CDR2: SGHRS and YFSETQ. CDR3 sequence reads: CASSLGGTGPVAFF. DNA for the CDR3: TGCGCCAGCAGCTTGGGAGGGACAGGCCCAGTGGCTTTCTTT.

At least ten counts were recorded for this clonotype. The chain recombines TRBV20-1 with TRBJ1-2; 8 nucleotides match TRBD1. Trimming removed 6 bases from V and 4 bases from J; junction bases left unmatched: 7. The CDR3 extends over 13 amino acids. Germline V gene lookup returns CDR1 DFQATT and CDR2 SNEGSKA (reference sequence). CDR3 in amino acids: CSATDRGLYGYTF. The DNA for the CDR3 is TGCAGTGCAACAGACAGGGGACTCTATGGCTACACCTTC.

The rearrangement uses TRBV25-1 and TRBJ2-1; the D is unclear. Germline-derived CDR1 and CDR2 are MGHDK and SYGVNS. Trimming removed 2 bases at V and 4 bases at J, with 6 bases between. This CDR3 is built from 13 residues. The CDR3, as DNA: TGTGCCAGCAGTGAAAATAATTACAATGAGCAGTTCTTC. It is translated as CASSENNYNEQFF.

At least ten counts were recorded for this clonotype. The chain recombines TRBV12-3 or TRBV12-4 with TRBJ2-3; D is unresolved. Trimming cost V 6 bases and J 0 bases, with 4 bases left between them. This CDR3 has 12 amino acids. CDR3 sequence (DNA): TGTGCCAGCAGGCCAAGCACAGATACGCAGTATTTT. Protein: CASRPSTDTQYF.

This clonotype was seen a handful of times. The V gene is TRBV7-8, the J gene TRBJ1-1; no clear D. Germline V gives CDR1 SGHVS, CDR2 FQNEAQ. V dropped 1 base and J dropped 0 bases, with 12 bases sitting between them. This CDR3 region has 16 residues. CDR3 amino acids: CASSLDPDGLNTEAFF. The DNA for the CDR3 is TGTGCCAGCAGCTTAGACCCTGACGGATTGAACACTGAAGCTTTCTTT.

The CDR3 coding sequence is TGTGCCAGCAGTGCCCAGGGAATGAACACTGAAGCTTTCTTT. Its protein product is CASSAQGMNTEAFF. The rearrangement uses TRBV6-1 and TRBJ1-1; tentatively, D is TRBD1 (5 bases). The length of the CDR3 is 14 residues. The ends were cut back, 4 bases at V and 0 bases at J, with 9 bases in the middle. Germline CDR1 MNHNS, CDR2 SASEGT.

The gene calls are TRBV4-3 and TRBJ2-3; either TRBD1 or TRBD2 may supply D (5 bases each). The germline CDR1 and CDR2 sequences are LGHNA and YSLEER. The CDR3 consists of 15 residues. Trimming took off 0 bases at V and 4 bases at J, with 11 bases between the two ends. The CDR3 DNA is TGCGCCAGCAGCCAAGATTCCCGGGGCCCAGATACGCAGTATTTT. Protein: CASSQDSRGPDTQYF.

This chain joins TRBV20-1 and TRBJ2-7; D is unclear. The ends were cut back, 5 bases at V and 4 bases at J, with 15 bases in the middle. Per the germline V gene, CDR1 is DFQATT and CDR2 is SNEGSKA (reference sequence). This CDR3 region has 13 residues. CDR3 sequence: CSAPGRGQYEQYF. For the CDR3, the DNA is TGCAGTGCTCCTGGCCGTGGGCAGTACGAGCAGTACTTC.

For the CDR3, the DNA is TGTGCCAGCAGCCAAGCGGACAGGGGGATAACGCAGTATTTT. Encoded protein: CASSQADRGITQYF. The chain employs TRBV3-1 and TRBJ2-3, with 10 bases aligning to TRBD1. Germline CDR1 and CDR2: LGHDT and YNNKEL (reference sequence). V shed 1 base, J shed 9 bases, and the junction held 4 bases outside the gene matches. This CDR3 contains 14 residues.

The chain joins TRBV7-2 to TRBJ2-7; no firm D call. Germline V gene sequence: CDR1 SGHTA, CDR2 FQGNSA. Trimming pared 4 bases from V and 12 bases from J, leaving 25 bases between. The CDR3 extends over 15 amino acids. The CDR3 DNA sequence: TGTGCCAGCAGCTCCCCAGTTACACTACGAGCAGTGGCGTACTTC. It codes for CASSSPVTLRAVAYF.